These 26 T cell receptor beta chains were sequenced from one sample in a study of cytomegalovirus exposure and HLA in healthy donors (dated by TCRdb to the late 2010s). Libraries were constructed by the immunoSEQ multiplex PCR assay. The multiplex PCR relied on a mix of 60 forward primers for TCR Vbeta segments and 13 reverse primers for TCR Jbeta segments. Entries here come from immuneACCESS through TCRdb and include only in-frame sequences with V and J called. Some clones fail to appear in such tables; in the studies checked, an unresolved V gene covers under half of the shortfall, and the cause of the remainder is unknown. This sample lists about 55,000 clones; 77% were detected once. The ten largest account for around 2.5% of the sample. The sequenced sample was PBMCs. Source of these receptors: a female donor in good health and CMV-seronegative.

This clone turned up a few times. The CDR3 here is CAISRTGGEDYGYTF. CDR3 nucleotides: TGTGCCATCAGTAGGACAGGGGGAGAGGACTATGGCTACACCTTC. The chain combines TRBV10-3 with TRBJ1-2; TRBD1 agrees at 10 bases. V was pared by 5 bases and J by 3 bases, with 6 bases of the junction left unmatched. This CDR3 has 15 amino acids. Germline-derived CDR1 and CDR2 are ENHRY and SYGVKD.

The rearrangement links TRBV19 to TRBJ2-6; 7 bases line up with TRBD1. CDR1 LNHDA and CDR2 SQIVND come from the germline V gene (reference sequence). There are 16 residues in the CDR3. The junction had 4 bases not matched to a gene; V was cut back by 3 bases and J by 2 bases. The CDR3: CASSIRQGAGANVLTF. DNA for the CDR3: TGTGCCAGTAGTATTAGACAGGGCGCTGGGGCCAACGTCCTGACTTTC.

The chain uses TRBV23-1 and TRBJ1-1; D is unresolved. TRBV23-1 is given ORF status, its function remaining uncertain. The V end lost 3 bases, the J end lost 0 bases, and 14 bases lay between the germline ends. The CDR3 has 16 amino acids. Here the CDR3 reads CASSHRVAALNTEAFF. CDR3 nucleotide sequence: TGCGCCAGCAGTCACCGGGTTGCGGCTTTGAACACTGAAGCTTTCTTT.

CDR3 amino acids: CASRLMVGGGGGYTF. DNA for the CDR3: TGTGCCAGCAGACTTATGGTTGGGGGCGGCGGCGGCTACACCTTC. The genes are TRBV27 and TRBJ1-2, with D perhaps TRBD1 (6 bases). In germline, CDR1 is MNHEY, CDR2 SMNVEV (reference sequence). This CDR3 contains 15 residues. The V end was cut by 6 bases, the J end by 8 bases, with 22 bases between.

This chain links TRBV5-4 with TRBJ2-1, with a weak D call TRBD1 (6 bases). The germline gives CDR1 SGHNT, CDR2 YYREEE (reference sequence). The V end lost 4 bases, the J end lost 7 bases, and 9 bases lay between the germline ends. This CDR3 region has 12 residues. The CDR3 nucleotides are TGTGCCAGCAGCACTGACAGGAATGAGCAGTTCTTC. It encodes CASSTDRNEQFF.

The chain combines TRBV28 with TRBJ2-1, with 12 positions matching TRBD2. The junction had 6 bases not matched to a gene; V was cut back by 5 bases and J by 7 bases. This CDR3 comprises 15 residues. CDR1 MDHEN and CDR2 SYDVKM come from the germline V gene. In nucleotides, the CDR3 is TGTGCCAGCAGTAGACTAGCGGGAGAGAGGAATGAGCAGTTCTTC. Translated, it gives CASSRLAGERNEQFF.

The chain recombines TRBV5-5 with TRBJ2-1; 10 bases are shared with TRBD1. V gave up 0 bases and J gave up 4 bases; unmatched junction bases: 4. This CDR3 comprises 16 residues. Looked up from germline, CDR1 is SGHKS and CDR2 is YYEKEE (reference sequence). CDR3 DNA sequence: TGTGCCAGCAGCTTGGCGGGACAGGGGAGATACAATGAGCAGTTCTTC. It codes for CASSLAGQGRYNEQFF. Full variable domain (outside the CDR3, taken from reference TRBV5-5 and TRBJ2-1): DAGVTQSPTHLIKTRGQQVTLRCSPISGHKSVSWYQQVLGQGPQFIFQYYEKEERGRGNFPDRFSARQFPNYSSELNVNALLLGDSALYLCASSLAGQGRYNEQFFGPGTRLTVL.

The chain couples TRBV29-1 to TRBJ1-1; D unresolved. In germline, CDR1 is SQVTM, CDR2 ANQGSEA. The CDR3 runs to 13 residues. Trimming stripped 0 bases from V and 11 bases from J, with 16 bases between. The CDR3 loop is CSVEDGWSFGAFF. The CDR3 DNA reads TGCAGCGTTGAAGATGGGTGGTCCTTCGGGGCTTTCTTT.

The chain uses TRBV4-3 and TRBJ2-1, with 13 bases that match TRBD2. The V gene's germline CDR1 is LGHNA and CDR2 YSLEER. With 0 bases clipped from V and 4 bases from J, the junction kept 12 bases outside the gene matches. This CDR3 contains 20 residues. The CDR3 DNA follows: TGCGCCAGCAGCCAAGATAGACTAGCGGGAGGACAAGGCTTTTACAATGAGCAGTTCTTC. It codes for CASSQDRLAGGQGFYNEQFF.

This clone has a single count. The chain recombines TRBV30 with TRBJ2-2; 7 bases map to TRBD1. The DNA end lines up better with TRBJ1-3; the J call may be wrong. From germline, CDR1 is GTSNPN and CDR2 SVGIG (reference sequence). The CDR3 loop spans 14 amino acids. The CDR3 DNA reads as TGTGCCTGGAGTCGACAGGGATCTGGAAACACCATATATTTT. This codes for CAWSRQGSGNTIYF.

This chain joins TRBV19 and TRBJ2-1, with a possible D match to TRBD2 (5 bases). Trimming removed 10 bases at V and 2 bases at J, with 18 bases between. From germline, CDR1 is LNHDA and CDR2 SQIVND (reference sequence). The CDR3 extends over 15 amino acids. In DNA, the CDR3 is TGTGCCACTCAGCAGCGCTGGGAGACCTACAATGAGCAGTTCTTC. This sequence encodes CATQQRWETYNEQFF.

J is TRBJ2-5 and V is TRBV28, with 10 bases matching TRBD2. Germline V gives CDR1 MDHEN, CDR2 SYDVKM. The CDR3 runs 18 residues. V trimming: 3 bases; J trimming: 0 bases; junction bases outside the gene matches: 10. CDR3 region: CASSLNLAGALYQETQYF. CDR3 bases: TGTGCCAGCAGTTTGAACCTAGCGGGGGCCTTGTACCAAGAGACCCAGTACTTC.

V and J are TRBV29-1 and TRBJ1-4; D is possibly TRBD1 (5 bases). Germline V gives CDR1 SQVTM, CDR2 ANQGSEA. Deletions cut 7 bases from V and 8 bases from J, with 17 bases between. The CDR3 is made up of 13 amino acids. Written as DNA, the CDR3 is TGCAGCGCATCACAGGATTCAGGAGAAAAACTGTTTTTT. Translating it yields CSASQDSGEKLFF.

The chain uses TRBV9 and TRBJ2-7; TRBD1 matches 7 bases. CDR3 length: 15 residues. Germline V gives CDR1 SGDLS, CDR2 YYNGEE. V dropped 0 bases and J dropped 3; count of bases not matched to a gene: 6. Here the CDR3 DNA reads TGTGCCAGCAGCGTAGAGCCAGGGGGTCTCTACGAGCAGTACTTC. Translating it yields CASSVEPGGLYEQYF.

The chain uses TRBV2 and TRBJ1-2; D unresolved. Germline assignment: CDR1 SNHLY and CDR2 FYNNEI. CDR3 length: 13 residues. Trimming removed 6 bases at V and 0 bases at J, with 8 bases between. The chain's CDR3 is CASRGGANYGYTF. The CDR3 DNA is TGTGCCAGCAGAGGCGGGGCTAACTATGGCTACACCTTC.

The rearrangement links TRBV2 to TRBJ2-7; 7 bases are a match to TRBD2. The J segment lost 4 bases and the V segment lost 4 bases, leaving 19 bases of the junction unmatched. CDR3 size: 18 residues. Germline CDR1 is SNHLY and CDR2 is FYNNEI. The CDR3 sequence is CASSARRGLGSEGYEQYF. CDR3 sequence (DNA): TGTGCCAGCAGTGCCCGGCGGGGGTTAGGGTCCGAGGGGTACGAGCAGTACTTC.

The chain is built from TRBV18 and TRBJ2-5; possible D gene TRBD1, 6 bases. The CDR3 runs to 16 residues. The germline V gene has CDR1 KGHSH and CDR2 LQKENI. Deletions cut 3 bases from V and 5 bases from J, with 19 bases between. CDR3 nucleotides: TGTGCCAGCTCACCCAGGGCCAGGGGTTTATGGGAGACCCAGTACTTC. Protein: CASSPRARGLWETQYF.

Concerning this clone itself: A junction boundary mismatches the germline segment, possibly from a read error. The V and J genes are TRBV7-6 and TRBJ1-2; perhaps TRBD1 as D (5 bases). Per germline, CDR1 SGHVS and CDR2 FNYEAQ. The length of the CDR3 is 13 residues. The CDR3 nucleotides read TGTGCCAGCAGCTACTCTGCAGGGTATGTCTACACCTTC. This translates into CASSYSAGYVYTF.

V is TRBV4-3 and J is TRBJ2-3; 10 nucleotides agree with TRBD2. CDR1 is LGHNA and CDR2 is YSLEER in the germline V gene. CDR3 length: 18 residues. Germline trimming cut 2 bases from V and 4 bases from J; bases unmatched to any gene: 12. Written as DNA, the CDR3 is TGCGCCAGCAGCCAATCCCCGTCTAGCGGGAGAAGCCCAGATACGCAGTATTTT. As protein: CASSQSPSSGRSPDTQYF.

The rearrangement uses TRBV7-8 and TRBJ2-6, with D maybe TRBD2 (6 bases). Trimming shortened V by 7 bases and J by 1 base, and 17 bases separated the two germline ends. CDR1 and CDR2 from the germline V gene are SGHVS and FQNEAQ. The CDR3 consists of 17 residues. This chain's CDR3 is CASTGTGVGSGANVLTF. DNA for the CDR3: TGTGCCAGCACCGGCACGGGGGTTGGTTCTGGGGCCAACGTCCTGACTTTC.

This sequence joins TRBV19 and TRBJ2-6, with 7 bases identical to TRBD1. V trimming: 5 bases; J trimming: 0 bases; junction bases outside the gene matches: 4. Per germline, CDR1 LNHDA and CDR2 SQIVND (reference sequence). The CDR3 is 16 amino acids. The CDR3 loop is CASSVTGDSGANVLTF. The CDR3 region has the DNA TGTGCCAGTAGTGTAACAGGGGACTCTGGGGCCAACGTCCTGACTTTC.

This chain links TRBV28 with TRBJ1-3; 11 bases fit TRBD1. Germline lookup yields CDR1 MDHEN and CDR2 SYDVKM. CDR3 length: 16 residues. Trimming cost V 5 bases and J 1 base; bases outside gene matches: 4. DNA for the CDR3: TGTGCCAGCAGTCGGGGGACAGGGGGTTCTGGAAACACCATATATTTT. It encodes CASSRGTGGSGNTIYF.

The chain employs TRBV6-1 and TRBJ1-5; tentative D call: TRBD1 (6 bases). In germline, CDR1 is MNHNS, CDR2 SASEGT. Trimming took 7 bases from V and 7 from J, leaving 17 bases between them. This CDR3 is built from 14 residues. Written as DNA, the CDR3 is TGTGCCAGCACCCCAAGGGGGTTGGTACAGCCCCAGCATTTT. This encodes CASTPRGLVQPQHF.

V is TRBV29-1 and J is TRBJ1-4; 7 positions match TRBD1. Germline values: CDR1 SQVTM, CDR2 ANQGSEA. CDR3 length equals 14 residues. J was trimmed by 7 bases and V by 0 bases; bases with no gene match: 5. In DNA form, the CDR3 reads TGCAGCGTTGAAGACCGGACAGGTGGTGAAAAACTGTTTTTT. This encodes CSVEDRTGGEKLFF.

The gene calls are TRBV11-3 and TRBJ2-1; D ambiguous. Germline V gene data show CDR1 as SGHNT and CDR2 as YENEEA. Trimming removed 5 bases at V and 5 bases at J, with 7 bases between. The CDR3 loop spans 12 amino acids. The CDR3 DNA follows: TGTGCCAGCAGCACCACAGACAATGAGCAGTTCTTC. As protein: CASSTTDNEQFF.

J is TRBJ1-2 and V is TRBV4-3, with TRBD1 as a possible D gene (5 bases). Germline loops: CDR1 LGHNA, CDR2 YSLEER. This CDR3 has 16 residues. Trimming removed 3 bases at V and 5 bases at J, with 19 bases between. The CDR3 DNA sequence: TGCGCCAGCAGCCAGATCCAGGGTATGCGGGGATATGGCTACACCTTC. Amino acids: CASSQIQGMRGYGYTF.